Listed below are T cell receptor beta chains from one sample, sequenced in a study of T cell responses to AZD1222 COVID-19 vaccine. Measured with immunoSEQ multiplex PCR; TCRdb has only the in-frame clones, and not every one. The table records some 150,000 clones, around 90% of them present only once. Here the sequenced sample was peripheral blood, taken on day 0 of AZD1222 vaccination. Receptors originate from an adult in good health. The conserved cysteine and the conserved F or W are not part of the CDR3 here. A clone size is listed for some rows: how often the clone was seen (once, few, many), or a class if it is expanded.

TRBV3-1/TRBV3-2,once,ASSQEATGVNEKLF
TRBV11-2,-,ASSHRRQGISSFQLF
TRBV19,-,ASKKTSAGGNIQY
TRBV30,-,AWSVIGRRDTQY
TRBV20-1,-,SATDGSSGNTIY
TRBV29-1,-,SVGGPDTEAF
TRBV23-1,-,ASSQSVGMSNQPQH
TRBV24-1,-,ATRGGNEQF
TRBV6-5,-,ASSYEFGSANTEAF
TRBV28,-,ASSTGANTEAF
TRBV2,-,ANSRQRGTGELF
TRBV12-3/TRBV12-4,-,ASASVGNQPQH
TRBV28,-,ASSRTGFYGYT
TRBV6-6,-,ASSYRDSHGYT
TRBV18,-,ASSPLGQGSNQPQH
TRBV6-2/TRBV6-3,-,ASSFLTSAAQETQY
TRBV6-5,-,ATRGQWGTSYGYT
TRBV13,-,ASSLGSGGTEAF
TRBV5-5,-,ASSGTGTGVQPQH
TRBV6-5,-,ASGDGGASEAF
TRBV19,-,ASSGDGTPQH
TRBV4-2,-,ASSQAGQTTYEQY